This TCR beta chain was identified in a study of cytotoxic CD8 clonotypes in ibrutinib-treated CLL. Study summary: Investigators collected response samples after a median about 11 months of treatment, range 6 to 36.

Sequencing used immunoSEQ multiplex PCR; TCRdb keeps in-frame clones, though not all of them. The sample contains over 15,000 clones, roughly 80% of which appear only once. Worth noting for this clone: Its antigen is unidentified.

Study outcomes and limitations: Public clonotypes showed up rarely, and on treatment they shrank or held steady.

The CDR3 sequence is 18 residues long. V was shortened by 5 bases and J by 5 bases, with 22 bases between the two germline ends. Germline values: CDR1 SSHAT, CDR2 FNYEAQ (reference sequence). V gene TRBV7-7 combines with J gene TRBJ2-6; the D is unclear. The clonotype originates from a human donor with chronic lymphocytic leukemia. The material was PBMCs, obtained before ibrutinib treatment. DNA of the CDR3: TGTGCCAGCAGCAGGAACGCGTGCCAACAAAGTCGGGCCAACGTCCTGACTTTC. As protein: CASSRNACQQSRANVLTF. Filled out from reference TRBV7-7 and TRBJ2-6, the complete variable domain reads GAGVSQSPRYKVTKRGQDVTLRCDPISSHATLYWYQQALGQGPEFLTYFNYEAQPDKSGLPSDRFSAERPEGSISTLTIQRTEQRDSAMYRCASSRNACQQSRANVLTFGAGSRLTVL.